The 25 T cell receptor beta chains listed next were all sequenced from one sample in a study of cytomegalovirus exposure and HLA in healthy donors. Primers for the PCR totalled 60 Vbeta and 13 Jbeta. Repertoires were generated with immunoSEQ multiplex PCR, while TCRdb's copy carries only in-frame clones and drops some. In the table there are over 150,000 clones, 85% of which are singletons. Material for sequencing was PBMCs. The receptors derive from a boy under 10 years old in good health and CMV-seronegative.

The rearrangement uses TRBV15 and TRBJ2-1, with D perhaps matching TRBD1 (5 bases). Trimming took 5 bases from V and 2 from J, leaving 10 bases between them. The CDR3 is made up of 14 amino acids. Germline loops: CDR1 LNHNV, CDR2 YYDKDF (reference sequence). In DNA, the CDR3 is TGTGCCACCAGCTCGGACACCACCTACAATGAGCAGTTCTTC. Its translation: CATSSDTTYNEQFF.

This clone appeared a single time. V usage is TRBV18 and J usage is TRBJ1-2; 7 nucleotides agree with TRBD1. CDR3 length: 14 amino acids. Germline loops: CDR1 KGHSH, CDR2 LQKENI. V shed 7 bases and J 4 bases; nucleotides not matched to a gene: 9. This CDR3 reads CASLNRGLRYGYTF. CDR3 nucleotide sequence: TGTGCCAGCTTAAACAGGGGCCTCCGCTATGGCTACACCTTC.

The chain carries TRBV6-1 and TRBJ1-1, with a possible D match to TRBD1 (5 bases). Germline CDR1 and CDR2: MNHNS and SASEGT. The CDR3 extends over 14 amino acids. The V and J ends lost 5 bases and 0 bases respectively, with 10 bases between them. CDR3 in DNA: TGTGCCAGCAGTTGGGGCAGCTTGAACACTGAAGCTTTCTTT. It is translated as CASSWGSLNTEAFF.

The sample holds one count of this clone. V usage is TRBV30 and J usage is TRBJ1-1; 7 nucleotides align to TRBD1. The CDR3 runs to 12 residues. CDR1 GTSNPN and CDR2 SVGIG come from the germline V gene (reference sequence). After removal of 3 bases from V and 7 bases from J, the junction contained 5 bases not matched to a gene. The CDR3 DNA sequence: TGTGCCTGGAGCCCTGGGACAGTTGAAGCTTTCTTT. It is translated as CAWSPGTVEAFF. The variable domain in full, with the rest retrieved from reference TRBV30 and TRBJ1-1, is SQTIHQWPATLVQPVGSPLSLECTVEGTSNPNLYWYRQAAGRGLQLLFYSVGIGQISSEVPQNLSASRPQDRQFILSSKKLLLSDSGFYLCAWSPGTVEAFFGQGTRLTVV.

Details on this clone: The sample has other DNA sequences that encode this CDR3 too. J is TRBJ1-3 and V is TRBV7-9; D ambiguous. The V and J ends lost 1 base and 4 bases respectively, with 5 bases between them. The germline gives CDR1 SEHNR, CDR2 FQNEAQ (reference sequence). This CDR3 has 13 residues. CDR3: CASSLGAGNTIYF. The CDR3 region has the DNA TGTGCCAGCAGCTTAGGGGCGGGAAACACCATATATTTT.

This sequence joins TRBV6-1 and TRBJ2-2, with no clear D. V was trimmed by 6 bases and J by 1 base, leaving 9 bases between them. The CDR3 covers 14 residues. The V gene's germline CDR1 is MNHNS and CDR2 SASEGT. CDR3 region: CASRKTRNTGELFF. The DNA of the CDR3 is TGTGCCAGCAGAAAGACACGGAACACCGGGGAGCTGTTTTTT.

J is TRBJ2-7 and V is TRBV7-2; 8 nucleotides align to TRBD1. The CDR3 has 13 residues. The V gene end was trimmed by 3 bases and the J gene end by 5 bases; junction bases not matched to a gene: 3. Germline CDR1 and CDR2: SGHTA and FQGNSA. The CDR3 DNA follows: TGTGCCAGCAGCTTCGCAGGGGGCGACGAGCAGTACTTC. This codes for CASSFAGGDEQYF.

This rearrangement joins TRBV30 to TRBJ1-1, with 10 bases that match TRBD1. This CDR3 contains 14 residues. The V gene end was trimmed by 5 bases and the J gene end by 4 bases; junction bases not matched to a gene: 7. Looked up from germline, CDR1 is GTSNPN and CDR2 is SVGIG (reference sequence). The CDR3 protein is CAWSPWTGGTEAFF. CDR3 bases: TGTGCCTGGTCTCCCTGGACAGGGGGCACTGAAGCTTTCTTT. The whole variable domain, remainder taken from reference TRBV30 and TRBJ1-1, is SQTIHQWPATLVQPVGSPLSLECTVEGTSNPNLYWYRQAAGRGLQLLFYSVGIGQISSEVPQNLSASRPQDRQFILSSKKLLLSDSGFYLCAWSPWTGGTEAFFGQGTRLTVV.

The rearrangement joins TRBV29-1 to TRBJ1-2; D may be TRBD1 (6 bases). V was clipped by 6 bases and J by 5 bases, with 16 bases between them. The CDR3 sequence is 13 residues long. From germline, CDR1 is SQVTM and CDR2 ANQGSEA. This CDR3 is CSVAAGERYGYTF. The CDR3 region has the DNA TGCAGCGTGGCCGCAGGGGAACGGTATGGCTACACCTTC. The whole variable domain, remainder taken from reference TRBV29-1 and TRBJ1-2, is SAVISQKPSRDICQRGTSLTIQCQVDSQVTMMFWYRQQPGQSLTLIATANQGSEATYESGFVIDKFPISRPNLTFSTLTVSNMSPEDSSIYLCSVAAGERYGYTFGSGTRLTVV.

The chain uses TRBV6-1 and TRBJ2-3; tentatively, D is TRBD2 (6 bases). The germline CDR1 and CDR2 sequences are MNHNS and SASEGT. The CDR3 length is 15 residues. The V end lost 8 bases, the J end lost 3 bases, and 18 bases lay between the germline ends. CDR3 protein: CASSTSRRETDTQYF. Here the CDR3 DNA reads TGTGCCAGCTCTACTAGTAGGAGGGAAACAGATACGCAGTATTTT.

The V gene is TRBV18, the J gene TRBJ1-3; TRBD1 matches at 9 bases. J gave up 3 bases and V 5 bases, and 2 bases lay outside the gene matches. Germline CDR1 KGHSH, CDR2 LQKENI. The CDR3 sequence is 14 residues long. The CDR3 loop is CASSTGGFGNTIYF. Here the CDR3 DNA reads TGTGCCAGCTCAACAGGGGGCTTTGGAAACACCATATATTTT.

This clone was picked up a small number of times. The CDR3 sequence is CASSERVTGFHTYNEQFF. The CDR3 DNA sequence: TGTGCCAGCAGTGAACGGGTTACGGGGTTCCATACCTACAATGAGCAGTTCTTC. This chain joins TRBV6-4 and TRBJ2-1; D possibly corresponds to TRBD2 (5 bases). V dropped 3 bases and J dropped 2 bases, with 20 bases sitting between them. This CDR3 spans 18 amino acids. Per the germline V gene, CDR1 is MRHNA and CDR2 is SNTAGT.

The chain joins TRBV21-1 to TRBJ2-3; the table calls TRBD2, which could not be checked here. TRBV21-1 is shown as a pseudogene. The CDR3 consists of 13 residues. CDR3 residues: CAARWQNADTQYF. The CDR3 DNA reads TGTGCCGCGAGGTGGCAGAACGCAGATACGCAGTATTTT.

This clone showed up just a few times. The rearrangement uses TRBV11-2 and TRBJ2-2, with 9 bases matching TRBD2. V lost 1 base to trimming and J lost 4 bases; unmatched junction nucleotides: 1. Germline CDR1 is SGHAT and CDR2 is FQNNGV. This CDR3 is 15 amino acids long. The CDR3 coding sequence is TGTGCCAGCAGCTTAGTAGCGGGGGCCACCGGGGAGCTGTTTTTT. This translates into CASSLVAGATGELFF.

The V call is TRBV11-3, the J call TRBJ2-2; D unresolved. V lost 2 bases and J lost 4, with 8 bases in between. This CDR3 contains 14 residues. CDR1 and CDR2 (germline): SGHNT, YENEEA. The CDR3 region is CASSLNSGTGELFF. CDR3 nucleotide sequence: TGTGCCAGCAGCTTAAATTCAGGCACCGGGGAGCTGTTTTTT.

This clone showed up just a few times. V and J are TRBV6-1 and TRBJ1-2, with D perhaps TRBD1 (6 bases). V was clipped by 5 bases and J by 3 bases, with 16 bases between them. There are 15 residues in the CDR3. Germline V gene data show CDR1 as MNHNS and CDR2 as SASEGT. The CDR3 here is CASSRNREFDYGYTF. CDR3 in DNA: TGTGCCAGCAGTCGAAACAGGGAATTTGACTATGGCTACACCTTC.

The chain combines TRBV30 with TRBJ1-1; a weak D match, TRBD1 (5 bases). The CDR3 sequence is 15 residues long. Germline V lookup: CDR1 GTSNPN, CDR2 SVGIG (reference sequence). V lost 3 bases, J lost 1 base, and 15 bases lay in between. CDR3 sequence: CAWRYKGLQNTEAFF. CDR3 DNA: TGTGCCTGGAGGTATAAGGGACTCCAGAACACTGAAGCTTTCTTT.

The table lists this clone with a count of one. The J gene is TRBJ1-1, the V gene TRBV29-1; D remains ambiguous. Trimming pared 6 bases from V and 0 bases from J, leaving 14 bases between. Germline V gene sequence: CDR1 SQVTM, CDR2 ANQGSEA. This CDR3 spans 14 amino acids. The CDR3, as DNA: TGCAGCGTCGTACTTGTAGCTTTGAACACTGAAGCTTTCTTT. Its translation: CSVVLVALNTEAFF. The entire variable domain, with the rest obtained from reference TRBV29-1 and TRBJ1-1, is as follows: SAVISQKPSRDICQRGTSLTIQCQVDSQVTMMFWYRQQPGQSLTLIATANQGSEATYESGFVIDKFPISRPNLTFSTLTVSNMSPEDSSIYLCSVVLVALNTEAFFGQGTRLTVV.

CDR3 region: CASSSASRGSNQPQHF. CDR3 sequence (DNA): TGTGCCAGCAGTTCCGCGTCACGGGGAAGCAATCAGCCCCAGCATTTT. The V gene is TRBV27, the J gene TRBJ1-5; D gene ambiguous. CDR1 MNHEY and CDR2 SMNVEV come from the germline V gene (reference sequence). Trimming removed 4 bases at V and 1 base at J, with 14 bases between. The CDR3 has 16 residues.

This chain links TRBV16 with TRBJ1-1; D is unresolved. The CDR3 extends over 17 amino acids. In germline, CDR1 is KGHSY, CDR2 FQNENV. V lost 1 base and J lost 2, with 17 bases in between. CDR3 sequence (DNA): TGTGCCAGCAGCCAATTTTTGGTACGGGAAACTAACACTGAAGCTTTCTTT. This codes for CASSQFLVRETNTEAFF. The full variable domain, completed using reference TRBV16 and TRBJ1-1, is GEEVAQTPKHLVRGEGQKAKLYCAPIKGHSYVFWYQQVLKNEFKFLISFQNENVFDETGMPKERFSAKCLPNSPCSLEIQATKLEDSAVYFCASSQFLVRETNTEAFFGQGTRLTVV.

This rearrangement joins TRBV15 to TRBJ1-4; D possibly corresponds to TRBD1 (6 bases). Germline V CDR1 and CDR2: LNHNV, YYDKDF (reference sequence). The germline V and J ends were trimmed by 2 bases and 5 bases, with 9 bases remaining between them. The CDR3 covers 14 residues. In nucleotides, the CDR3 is TGTGCCACCAGCAGAAACAGGGAGAATGAAAAACTGTTTTTT. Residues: CATSRNRENEKLFF.

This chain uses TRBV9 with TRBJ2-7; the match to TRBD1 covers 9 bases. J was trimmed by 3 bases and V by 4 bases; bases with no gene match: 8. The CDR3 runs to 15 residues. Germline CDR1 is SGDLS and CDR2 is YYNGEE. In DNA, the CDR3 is TGTGCCAGCAGCCCTATGACAGGGGGATTCTACGAGCAGTACTTC. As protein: CASSPMTGGFYEQYF.

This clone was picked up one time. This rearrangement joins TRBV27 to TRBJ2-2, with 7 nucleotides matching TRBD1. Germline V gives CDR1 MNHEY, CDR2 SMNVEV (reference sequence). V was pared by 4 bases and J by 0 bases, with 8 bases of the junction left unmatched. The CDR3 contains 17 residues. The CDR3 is CASSSIGTVSNTGELFF. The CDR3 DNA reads TGTGCCAGCAGTTCCATAGGGACAGTATCGAACACCGGGGAGCTGTTTTTT.

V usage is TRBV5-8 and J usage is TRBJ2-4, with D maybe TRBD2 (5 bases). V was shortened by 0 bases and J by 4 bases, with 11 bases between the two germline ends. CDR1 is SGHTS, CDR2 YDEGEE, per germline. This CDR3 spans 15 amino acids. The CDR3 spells CASSLGHPGKNIQYF. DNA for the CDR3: TGTGCCAGCAGCTTGGGTCATCCGGGGAAAAACATTCAGTACTTC.

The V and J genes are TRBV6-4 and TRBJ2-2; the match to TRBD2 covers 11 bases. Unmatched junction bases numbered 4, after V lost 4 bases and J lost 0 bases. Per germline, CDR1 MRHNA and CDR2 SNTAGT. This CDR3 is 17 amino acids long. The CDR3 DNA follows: TGTGCCAGCAGTGCCCCTAGCGGGGGGACGAACACCGGGGAGCTGTTTTTT. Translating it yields CASSAPSGGTNTGELFF.